Shown below are 20 T cell receptor beta chains from a single sample sequenced in a study of blood T cells in healthy people across ages. Using a J-beta primer mix together with a sample-barcoded 5' primer, a second PCR was run for roughly 6 to 11 cycles. TCRdb analysed the 5' RACE reads with MiXCR anew, one entry per CDR3 protein. The table lists 650,000 to 900,000 distinct CDR3 sequences, around 68% of them singletons. Sequenced: blood. All receptors come from a man aged 30 to 39 in good health.

This rearrangement joins TRBV6-6 to TRBJ2-1; the D is unclear. The CDR3 sequence is 13 residues long. V shed 0 bases and J shed 5 bases, with 5 bases lying between them. The germline gives CDR1 MNHNY, CDR2 SVGAGI (reference sequence). The CDR3, as DNA: TGTGCCAGCAGTTACTCGAAAGACAATGAGCAGTTCTTC. Residues: CASSYSKDNEQFF.

As regards this clonotype: At one boundary the junction diverges from the germline segment, which might be a read error. The chain is built from TRBV9 and TRBJ2-1; D uncertain. Germline V lookup: CDR1 SGDLS, CDR2 YYNGEE. The CDR3 is made up of 14 amino acids. CDR3 protein: CASSVASTFGERFF. In DNA form, the CDR3 reads TGTGCCAGCAGCGTAGCCAGTACTTTCGGTGAGCGGTTCTTC.

This clonotype was found a few times. The chain links TRBV12-3 or TRBV12-4 to TRBJ2-7; 7 bases are shared with TRBD2. V shed 2 bases and J 4 bases; nucleotides not matched to a gene: 11. This CDR3 has 16 residues. The CDR3 is CASSLWRGTTPYEQYF. The CDR3 DNA reads TGTGCCAGCAGTTTATGGCGGGGGACGACCCCTTACGAGCAGTACTTC.

This clonotype appeared a few times. The rearrangement links TRBV14 to TRBJ2-4; no firm D call. V was cut by 3 bases and J by 6 bases, with 3 bases left in between. CDR1 is SGHDN, CDR2 FVKESK, per germline. The CDR3 is 11 residues long. The DNA of the CDR3 is TGTGCCAGCAGCCACGGAAACATTCAGTACTTC. It codes for CASSHGNIQYF.

The chain recombines TRBV10-3 with TRBJ2-7; no clear D. The CDR3 contains 14 residues. The germline gives CDR1 ENHRY, CDR2 SYGVKD. The V gene lost 3 bases and the J gene lost 2 bases, with 11 bases spanning the gap. In DNA, the CDR3 is TGTGCCATCAGTGAAACAGTTGGGGCCTACGAGCAGTACTTC. This codes for CAISETVGAYEQYF.

The V gene is TRBV6-4, the J gene TRBJ2-4, with TRBD1 matching over 7 bases. With V trimmed by 6 bases and J by 0 bases, 8 bases remained unmatched. The V gene's germline CDR1 is MRHNA and CDR2 SNTAGT. The CDR3 sequence is 16 residues long. The CDR3 is CASRGQRSLAKNIQYF. In DNA, the CDR3 is TGTGCCAGCAGGGGACAGCGATCTTTAGCCAAAAACATTCAGTACTTC.

In its sample, this clonotype was seen a few times. This chain uses TRBV18 with TRBJ1-5; D is perhaps TRBD1 (6 bases). V gave up 4 bases and J gave up 7 bases, with 14 bases separating them. Germline CDR1 KGHSH, CDR2 LQKENI. The CDR3 is made up of 14 amino acids. The DNA of the CDR3 is TGTGCCAGCTCACTGAACAGGGACCAGCAGCCCCAGCATTTT. Its translation: CASSLNRDQQPQHF.

The chain couples TRBV4-2 to TRBJ2-1; 7 bases map to TRBD2. With 2 bases clipped from V and 8 bases from J, the junction kept 12 bases outside the gene matches. This CDR3 comprises 16 residues. Germline V gives CDR1 LGHNA, CDR2 YNFKEQ. CDR3 protein: CASSQNPGLVSDEQFF. CDR3 in DNA: TGTGCCAGCAGCCAAAATCCAGGACTAGTCTCCGATGAGCAGTTCTTC.

The V call is TRBV10-3, the J call TRBJ1-5, with 7 positions matching TRBD1. This CDR3 is built from 14 residues. Trimming removed 4 bases from V and 2 bases from J; junction bases left unmatched: 2. CDR1 is ENHRY, CDR2 SYGVKD, per germline. The CDR3 protein is CAISVTGGNQPQHF. The CDR3 DNA is TGTGCCATCAGTGTAACAGGGGGCAATCAGCCCCAGCATTTT.

This clonotype was observed a few times. The V call is TRBV10-3, the J call TRBJ1-2, with D unclear. Germline V CDR1 and CDR2: ENHRY, SYGVKD. The CDR3 contains 15 residues. The ends were cut back, 0 bases at V and 0 bases at J, with 8 bases in the middle. The CDR3 coding sequence is TGTGCCATCAGTGAGTCGAACACCACTAACTATGGCTACACCTTC. Translated: CAISESNTTNYGYTF.

This clonotype was recorded a few times. The chain uses TRBV2 and TRBJ2-7; 9 bases fit TRBD1. The V and J ends lost 4 bases and 5 bases, in that order; junction bases with no gene match: 3. The CDR3 is 13 amino acids. Germline CDR1 and CDR2: SNHLY and FYNNEI. The CDR3, as DNA: TGTGCCAGCAGTGCACAGGGGGCGAACGAGCAGTACTTC. It translates to CASSAQGANEQYF.

V is TRBV5-6 and J is TRBJ1-2; 9 nucleotides match TRBD1. Germline CDR1 reads SGHDT; CDR2 reads YYEEEE. The junction had 9 bases not matched to a gene; V was cut back by 4 bases and J by 8 bases. This CDR3 is built from 14 residues. The CDR3 reads CASSPERTGVGYTF. CDR3 DNA: TGTGCCAGCAGCCCGGAAAGGACAGGGGTAGGCTACACCTTC.

This clonotype was picked up one time. The rearrangement joins TRBV6-6 to TRBJ1-4; 8 nucleotides agree with TRBD1. This CDR3 has 16 residues. J was trimmed by 8 bases and V by 5 bases; bases with no gene match: 13. Germline CDR1 MNHNY, CDR2 SVGAGI (reference sequence). The CDR3 region is CASSPPDRGIQEKLFF. The CDR3, as DNA: TGTGCCAGCAGTCCCCCAGACAGGGGTATCCAAGAAAAACTGTTTTTT.

The CDR3 nucleotides are TGTGCCAGCAGCTCTGGACAGGGGCAATATGGCTACACCTTC. Its protein is CASSSGQGQYGYTF. The chain combines TRBV5-5 with TRBJ1-2, with 9 bases matching TRBD1. Germline CDR1 is SGHKS and CDR2 is YYEKEE (reference sequence). Trimming at V came to 3 bases and at J to 5 bases, leaving 5 bases not matched to a gene. The CDR3 runs to 14 residues.

This clonotype has just a few counts. The rearrangement uses TRBV7-2 and TRBJ2-5; 9 positions match TRBD1. The J call is doubtful: the DNA matches TRBJ2-7 better. This CDR3 has 16 residues. Per the germline V gene, CDR1 is SGHTA and CDR2 is FQGNSA. The CDR3 DNA follows: TGTGCCAGCAGCTTAGCCCCCGGGACAGGGTATAACGAGCAGTACTTC. It yields the protein CASSLAPGTGYNEQYF.

A few counts support this clonotype. The genes are TRBV5-1 and TRBJ1-2, with D possibly matching TRBD1 (6 bases). V was trimmed by 5 bases and J by 4 bases, leaving 9 bases between them. CDR1 and CDR2 (germline): SGHRS, YFSETQ. This CDR3 is built from 12 residues. The CDR3 DNA is TGCGCCAGCAGTGACAGGTCCTATGGCTACACCTTC. Its translation: CASSDRSYGYTF. Drawing the rest from reference TRBV5-1 and TRBJ1-2, the complete variable domain is KAGVTQTPRYLIKTRGQQVTLSCSPISGHRSVSWYQQTPGQGLQFLFEYFSETQRNKGNFPGRFSGRQFSNSRSEMNVSTLELGDSALYLCASSDRSYGYTFGSGTRLTVV.

This clonotype was found once. V and J are TRBV10-3 and TRBJ2-5, with 9 bases that match TRBD1. Trimming took 3 bases from V and 3 from J; bases not matched to a gene: 2. Germline lookup yields CDR1 ENHRY and CDR2 SYGVKD. The CDR3 is 14 residues long. The CDR3 nucleotides read TGTGCCATCAGTGAAGGGACAGGGAAAGAGACCCAGTACTTC. Its translation: CAISEGTGKETQYF.

This clonotype was seen once. An end of the junction differs from the germline gene, which may be a read error. This sequence joins TRBV3-1 and TRBJ1-4, with D unresolved. CDR1 and CDR2 (germline): LGHDT, YNNKEL (reference sequence). This CDR3 has 14 amino acids. The CDR3 coding sequence is TGCGCCAGCAGCCAAGGAATTGGCGGGGAAAAACTGTTTTTT. Translating it yields CASSQGIGGEKLFF.

In this sample, this clonotype turned up a few times. The chain combines TRBV4-3 with TRBJ2-6; the D call may be TRBD1 or TRBD2 (6 bases each). With 1 base removed from V and 0 bases from J, the gap between germline ends came to 13 bases. This CDR3 has 18 residues. Germline V lookup: CDR1 LGHNA, CDR2 YSLEER. This CDR3 reads CASSQGGGGFSGANVLTF. Here the CDR3 DNA reads TGCGCCAGCAGCCAAGGAGGAGGGGGATTCTCTGGGGCCAACGTCCTGACTTTC.

The gene calls are TRBV28 and TRBJ1-1, with 7 bases lining up with TRBD1. The CDR3 has 17 amino acids. Germline V lookup: CDR1 MDHEN, CDR2 SYDVKM. The junction had 12 bases not matched to a gene; V was cut back by 1 base and J by 4 bases. The CDR3 bases are TGTGCCAGCAGTTTATTTTTAGGCGGACAGGTGGCCACTGAAGCTTTCTTT. Encoded protein: CASSLFLGGQVATEAFF.